The clone carrying this T cell receptor (beta chain) was observed a handful of times. The V gene lost 1 base and the J gene lost 8 bases, with 6 bases spanning the gap. Germline lookup yields CDR1 SEHNR and CDR2 FQNEAQ (reference sequence). The CDR3 is 13 residues long. Authors' analysis steps: Amplification of reference gene primers was used by the study to estimate nucleated cell counts. Libraries were prepared by immunoSEQ multiplex PCR; TCRdb keeps only in-frame clonotypes and omits some of them. For V, J and clone size, that table is used; D and trimming come from the DNA. Here the sample spans over 50,000 clones, 86% being singletons. These data are taken from a study of blood T cell repertoires in COVID-19. The wider study: The study drew acute and convalescent COVID-19 samples from the United States, Italy and Spain. Nucleic acid was either cDNA or gDNA, and it came from T cells, B-cell-depleted T cells, or PBMCs.

The clonotype originates from a human donor in a cohort sampled during active COVID-19. Sequenced material: peripheral blood. This sequence joins TRBV7-9 and TRBJ1-6; D is ambiguous. CDR3 amino acids: CASSLVTDSPLHF. The CDR3 coding sequence is TGTGCCAGCAGCTTAGTTACGGATTCACCCCTCCACTTT.